What follows are 15 T cell receptor beta chains derived from one specimen sequenced in a study of blood T cells in healthy people across ages. Alongside a J-beta primer mix, a sample-barcoded 5' primer served in a second PCR lasting about 7 to 11 cycles. A single record per CDR3 protein comes from TCRdb applying MiXCR to the 5' RACE reads. The table has 1.5 million to 2 million distinct CDR3 sequences, about 50% seen once; the top ten hold approximately 2.1%. Sequencing input: blood. The receptors shown here come from a woman between 40 and 55 years old in good health.

This clonotype was detected once. This chain uses TRBV9 with TRBJ2-7; either TRBD1 or TRBD2 may fit D (5 bases each). CDR1 is SGDLS and CDR2 is YYNGEE in the germline V gene. V was clipped by 0 bases and J by 12 bases, with 16 bases between them. CDR3 size: 13 residues. The CDR3 loop reads CASSVGSSGTRYF. The CDR3 DNA sequence: TGTGCCAGCAGCGTAGGCTCCTCCGGGACCCGGTACTTC.

This clonotype appeared once. CDR3 coding DNA: TGTGCCAGCAGCGTAGTAGTAGCCACTGAAGCTTTCTTT. It encodes CASSVVVATEAFF. The chain is built from TRBV9 and TRBJ1-1; unclear D gene. Trimming cost V 0 bases and J 4 bases, with 7 bases left between them. The V gene's germline CDR1 is SGDLS and CDR2 YYNGEE. This CDR3 is built from 13 residues.

This clonotype showed up just a few times. The V and J genes are TRBV7-3 and TRBJ2-3; 7 bases agree with TRBD1. The V segment lost 5 bases and the J segment 2 bases; nucleotides outside the gene matches: 7. This CDR3 comprises 15 residues. Germline CDR1 SGHTA, CDR2 FQGTGA. CDR3 DNA sequence: TGTGCCAGCAGCGAGGGGACAGCAACCACAGATACGCAGTATTTT. Amino acid sequence: CASSEGTATTDTQYF.

This clonotype was counted only a few times. The V and J genes are TRBV20-1 and TRBJ2-3; tentatively, D is TRBD1 (6 bases). Germline V gene sequence: CDR1 DFQATT, CDR2 SNEGSKA (reference sequence). Deletions cut 0 bases from V and 2 bases from J, with 9 bases between. The CDR3 has 14 residues. In DNA form, the CDR3 reads TGCAGTGCTAGAGATCGGACAGCCACAGATACGCAGTATTTT. Translation gives CSARDRTATDTQYF.

The chain carries TRBV29-1 and TRBJ2-1; no clear D. V lost 1 base and J lost 4, with 8 bases in between. CDR3 length: 13 residues. Germline V gene data show CDR1 as SQVTM and CDR2 as ANQGSEA. The CDR3 sequence is CSVEASLYNEQFF. DNA for the CDR3: TGCAGCGTTGAAGCAAGCCTGTACAATGAGCAGTTCTTC.

The table lists this clonotype with a few counts. The chain recombines TRBV10-3 with TRBJ2-5; D unclear. In germline, CDR1 is ENHRY, CDR2 SYGVKD. V lost 10 bases and J lost 5, with 11 bases in between. The length of the CDR3 is 11 residues. CDR3 residues: CATFFRETQYF. The CDR3 bases are TGTGCCACCTTTTTCCGGGAGACCCAGTACTTC.

The chain is built from TRBV2 and TRBJ2-4; possible D gene TRBD1, 6 bases. This CDR3 comprises 17 residues. The germline V gene encodes CDR1 SNHLY and CDR2 FYNNEI. The V gene lost 6 bases and the J gene lost 0 bases, with 18 bases spanning the gap. As DNA, the CDR3 is TGTGCCAGCAGCGGTTTCGGGACAACCCCAGCCAAAAACATTCAGTACTTC. This encodes CASSGFGTTPAKNIQYF.

The chain joins TRBV4-1 to TRBJ1-1; weak D call: TRBD1 (5 bases). V lost 1 base and J lost 0, with 9 bases in between. The CDR3 sequence is 15 residues long. From germline, CDR1 is MGHRA and CDR2 YSYEKL. Here the CDR3 reads CASSQAGQVNTEAFF. CDR3 coding DNA: TGCGCCAGCAGCCAAGCAGGGCAGGTGAACACTGAAGCTTTCTTT.

This clonotype was recorded a few times. This chain joins TRBV27 and TRBJ1-2; 7 nucleotides line up with TRBD1. Germline V gives CDR1 MNHEY, CDR2 SMNVEV (reference sequence). CDR3 size: 14 residues. The V and J ends lost 5 bases and 3 bases, in that order; junction bases with no gene match: 6. Here the CDR3 reads CASSRTQGDYGYTF. The DNA of the CDR3 is TGTGCCAGCAGTCGAACCCAGGGGGACTATGGCTACACCTTC.

The chain carries TRBV9 and TRBJ1-1, with D uncertain. This CDR3 contains 15 residues. The V end lost 0 bases, the J end lost 3 bases, and 12 bases lay between the germline ends. The germline CDR1 and CDR2 sequences are SGDLS and YYNGEE. The CDR3 nucleotides read TGTGCCAGCAGCGTAGCTACGGGCCGCGACACTGAAGCTTTCTTT. This translates into CASSVATGRDTEAFF.

The chain couples TRBV4-1 to TRBJ2-1, with 10 nucleotides matching TRBD2. The CDR3 loop spans 17 amino acids. Per germline, CDR1 MGHRA and CDR2 YSYEKL. The V segment lost 5 bases and the J segment 7 bases; nucleotides outside the gene matches: 14. The DNA of the CDR3 is TGCGCCAGCAGCATCAAAGGCACTAGCGGGGCTAGGAATGAGCAGTTCTTC. The encoded protein is CASSIKGTSGARNEQFF.

This chain connects TRBV20-1 to TRBJ2-5; D might be TRBD2 (6 bases). The germline V gene has CDR1 DFQATT and CDR2 SNEGSKA (reference sequence). V lost 6 bases and J lost 0, with 17 bases in between. The CDR3 consists of 15 residues. The CDR3 bases are TGCAGTGCGAACGCGGAAAGCGGGTACCAAGAGACCCAGTACTTC. This codes for CSANAESGYQETQYF.

Here the CDR3 reads CSATLEQGDYGYTF. The DNA of the CDR3 is TGCAGCGCAACCCTGGAACAGGGCGATTACGGCTACACCTTC. The chain recombines TRBV29-1 with TRBJ1-2; D may be TRBD1 (6 bases). This CDR3 comprises 14 residues. Germline assignment: CDR1 SQVTM and CDR2 ANQGSEA. V was cut by 7 bases and J by 8 bases, with 23 bases left in between. Combining the CDR3 with reference TRBV29-1 and TRBJ1-2 gives the whole variable domain SAVISQKPSRDICQRGTSLTIQCQVDSQVTMMFWYRQQPGQSLTLIATANQGSEATYESGFVIDKFPISRPNLTFSTLTVSNMSPEDSSIYLCSATLEQGDYGYTFGSGTRLTVV.

This clonotype has a handful of counts. This rearrangement joins TRBV5-1 to TRBJ2-3; no firm D call. CDR1 and CDR2 (germline): SGHRS, YFSETQ. The CDR3 is 14 residues long. The ends were cut back, 4 bases at V and 2 bases at J, with 11 bases in the middle. Here the CDR3 DNA reads TGCGCCAGCAGCCCAGGATCGAACACAGATACGCAGTATTTT. This codes for CASSPGSNTDTQYF.

This rearrangement joins TRBV4-1 to TRBJ2-7; perhaps D is TRBD1 or TRBD2 (6 bases each). V was cut by 1 base and J by 2 bases, with 15 bases left in between. The CDR3 has 16 amino acids. Germline V gives CDR1 MGHRA, CDR2 YSYEKL. The CDR3 sequence: CASSQGWGAGPYEQYF. CDR3 in DNA: TGCGCCAGCAGCCAAGGGTGGGGGGCAGGGCCCTACGAGCAGTACTTC.